The 19 T cell receptor beta chains reported below all come from one sample, sequenced in a study of blood T cell repertoires in COVID-19. Generated by immunoSEQ multiplex PCR, the TCRdb table keeps only in-frame clones and is missing some. The sample records over 250,000 clones, 88% being singletons. The sample was PBMCs or T cells enriched from blood (not recorded which). These receptors all come from a woman aged 45-59 years who had recovered from COVID-19.

The chain recombines TRBV11-3 with TRBJ2-3; D might be TRBD1 (5 bases). Per germline, CDR1 SGHNT and CDR2 YENEEA. The CDR3 runs to 14 residues. V was cut by 2 bases and J by 4 bases, with 10 bases left in between. The CDR3 DNA is TGTGCCAGCAGCTTACAGGGTGAGGCAGATACGCAGTATTTT. Its translation: CASSLQGEADTQYF.

The chain links TRBV2 to TRBJ1-3, with 8 positions matching TRBD1. Germline loops: CDR1 SNHLY, CDR2 FYNNEI. CDR3 length: 14 amino acids. V gave up 6 bases and J gave up 3 bases; unmatched junction bases: 4. This CDR3 reads CASRDREFGNTIYF. DNA for the CDR3: TGTGCCAGCAGGGACAGGGAATTTGGAAACACCATATATTTT.

The rearrangement links TRBV11-2 to TRBJ2-2; D gene uncertain. The CDR3 contains 13 residues. V was trimmed by 5 bases and J by 5 bases, leaving 9 bases between them. The germline V gene has CDR1 SGHAT and CDR2 FQNNGV. The CDR3 reads CASSPRVTGELFF. The CDR3 DNA reads TGTGCCAGCAGCCCCCGGGTGACCGGGGAGCTGTTTTTT.

The chain links TRBV11-2 to TRBJ1-3; D unclear. This CDR3 comprises 13 residues. V was trimmed by 0 bases and J by 8 bases, leaving 8 bases between them. The germline gives CDR1 SGHAT, CDR2 FQNNGV. This CDR3 is CASSLELVDTIYF. In nucleotides, the CDR3 is TGTGCCAGCAGCTTAGAATTGGTAGACACCATATATTTT.

In DNA form, the CDR3 reads TGTGCTAGTGGGACTAGCGCAGATACGCAGTATTTT. Translated, it gives CASGTSADTQYF. The gene calls are TRBV12-5 and TRBJ2-3; 8 nucleotides line up with TRBD2. The CDR3 extends over 12 amino acids. V shed 6 bases and J 4 bases; nucleotides not matched to a gene: 0. Germline V gene lookup returns CDR1 LGHNT and CDR2 FRNRAP.

In nucleotides, the CDR3 is TGTGCCAGCAGTTACCGGAGCGGGGCGAGGTACTACGAGCAGTACTTC. Amino acids: CASSYRSGARYYEQYF. The J gene is TRBJ2-7, the V gene TRBV6-2 or TRBV6-3; 7 nucleotides align to TRBD2. Per germline, CDR1 MNHEY and CDR2 SVGEGT. This CDR3 is 16 amino acids long. J lost 3 bases, V lost 2 bases, and 10 bases had no gene match.

The rearrangement uses TRBV28 and TRBJ1-1; TRBD1 aligns across 9 bases. The CDR3 consists of 13 residues. CDR1 is MDHEN and CDR2 is SYDVKM in the germline V gene. Losses at the gene ends were 3 bases for V and 10 bases for J; bases not matched to a gene: 6. The CDR3 reads CASSLTGGLGAFF. In DNA form, the CDR3 reads TGTGCCAGCAGTTTGACAGGGGGATTAGGAGCTTTCTTT.

This chain joins TRBV11-3 and TRBJ2-3; D gene unclear. The CDR3 has 12 residues. Germline V lookup: CDR1 SGHNT, CDR2 YENEEA. V lost 0 bases and J 5 bases, leaving 3 bases between the germline ends. The CDR3 nucleotides read TGTGCCAGCAGCTTAGATCGAGATACGCAGTATTTT. Amino acid sequence: CASSLDRDTQYF.

This rearrangement joins TRBV7-3 to TRBJ2-7; 7 bases match TRBD1. CDR1 SGHTA and CDR2 FQGTGA come from the germline V gene. This CDR3 spans 15 amino acids. Trimming at V came to 2 bases and at J to 3 bases, leaving 7 bases not matched to a gene. The CDR3 reads CASSLATGIGYEQYF. Here the CDR3 DNA reads TGTGCCAGCAGCTTAGCGACAGGGATAGGCTACGAGCAGTACTTC.

The rearrangement links TRBV5-5 to TRBJ2-1; a possible D gene is TRBD2 (6 bases). CDR1 and CDR2 (germline): SGHKS, YYEKEE (reference sequence). The CDR3 runs 12 residues. The V end lost 0 bases, the J end lost 13 bases, and 11 bases lay between the germline ends. The DNA of the CDR3 is TGTGCCAGCAGCTTGGAGACTAGGAGTCAGTTCTTC. As protein: CASSLETRSQFF.

In DNA, the CDR3 is TGTGCCAGCAGTGTAACCGGGACAGACTATGGCTACACCTTC. Protein: CASSVTGTDYGYTF. The chain links TRBV28 to TRBJ1-2; 7 bases fit TRBD1. This CDR3 is built from 14 residues. Germline-derived CDR1 and CDR2 are MDHEN and SYDVKM. The J segment lost 3 bases and the V segment lost 5 bases, leaving 6 bases of the junction unmatched.

The chain joins TRBV2 to TRBJ1-1; 7 bases are shared with TRBD1. Germline V CDR1 and CDR2: SNHLY, FYNNEI. J lost 0 bases, V lost 9 bases, and 4 bases had no gene match. The CDR3 has 13 amino acids. The CDR3 DNA reads as TGTGCCAGTTCGACAGGGCTGAACACTGAAGCTTTCTTT. Encoded protein: CASSTGLNTEAFF.

This clone was counted between two and nine times. This rearrangement joins TRBV27 to TRBJ1-5; D gene unclear. Trimming pared 3 bases from V and 7 bases from J, leaving 10 bases between. CDR1 is MNHEY and CDR2 is SMNVEV in the germline V gene (reference sequence). This CDR3 has 13 residues. The CDR3 here is CASSFGYSQPQHF. CDR3 sequence (DNA): TGTGCCAGCAGTTTCGGGTACTCGCAGCCCCAGCATTTT.

With regard to this clone: The same CDR3 arises from other DNA sequences in this sample as well. The V and J genes are TRBV28 and TRBJ1-2; TRBD1 agrees at 8 bases. The CDR3 has 13 amino acids. After removal of 5 bases from V and 3 bases from J, the junction contained 2 bases not matched to a gene. In germline, CDR1 is MDHEN, CDR2 SYDVKM. DNA of the CDR3: TGTGCCAGCAGTATGGACAGGGACTATGGCTACACCTTC. Translated, it gives CASSMDRDYGYTF.

The genes are TRBV30 and TRBJ1-5; D may be TRBD1 (5 bases). V shed 4 bases and J shed 2 bases, with 9 bases lying between them. The CDR3 loop spans 13 amino acids. Looked up from germline, CDR1 is GTSNPN and CDR2 is SVGIG (reference sequence). DNA for the CDR3: TGTGCCTGGAACTCGGGGGGCAATCAGCCCCAGCATTTT. This translates into CAWNSGGNQPQHF.

The chain joins TRBV19 to TRBJ1-5; 9 bases agree with TRBD1. Germline CDR1 LNHDA, CDR2 SQIVND (reference sequence). J was trimmed by 3 bases and V by 4 bases; bases with no gene match: 4. The CDR3 spans 15 residues. DNA of the CDR3: TGTGCCAGTAGTAAGGACAGGGGACCCAATCAGCCCCAGCATTTT. Translated: CASSKDRGPNQPQHF.

The chain links TRBV15 to TRBJ1-2, with D uncertain. Germline V lookup: CDR1 LNHNV, CDR2 YYDKDF (reference sequence). This CDR3 is 15 amino acids long. Trimming took off 0 bases at V and 8 bases at J, with 16 bases between the two ends. DNA of the CDR3: TGTGCCACCAGCAGAGATAAAGGCGGGCTATGGGGCTACACCTTC. This gives the protein CATSRDKGGLWGYTF.

The chain recombines TRBV18 with TRBJ1-4; TRBD1 agrees at 7 bases. The germline CDR1 and CDR2 sequences are KGHSH and LQKENI. The CDR3 is made up of 17 amino acids. With V trimmed by 3 bases and J by 0 bases, 7 bases remained unmatched. DNA of the CDR3: TGTGCCAGCTCACCTTATGCGGGACAGACAACTAATGAAAAACTGTTTTTT. It encodes CASSPYAGQTTNEKLFF.

J is TRBJ2-7 and V is TRBV7-8, with a tentative D call TRBD1 (8 bases). CDR1 and CDR2 from the germline V gene are SGHVS and FQNEAQ. Trimming took off 2 bases at V and 3 bases at J, with 14 bases between the two ends. The CDR3 loop spans 15 amino acids. CDR3 sequence (DNA): TGTGCCAGCAGCTTAATGTACAGGGGGGGCTACGAGCAGTACTTC. Its protein product is CASSLMYRGGYEQYF.